The T cell receptor beta chain described here comes from a study of early T cells in non-severe SARS-CoV-2 infection. This clonotype is medium-sized by share. Its specificity is unknown. V gave up 1 base and J gave up 7 bases, with 8 bases separating them. This CDR3 has 13 amino acids. CDR1 is MNHNS, CDR2 SASEGT, per germline. Whole-study results and caveats: Lookups in VDJdb leaned toward anti-spike CD8 responses and missed private and CD4 specificities.

A single record per CDR3 protein comes from TCRdb applying MiXCR to the 5' RACE reads. Here the sample spans about 60,000 distinct CDR3 sequences, 10% to 15% being singletons. The chain links TRBV6-1 to TRBJ2-4; unclear D gene. This TCR derives from an adult who was a healthcare worker with PCR-confirmed SARS-CoV-2 infection or an uninfected control (not recorded which). Sequenced sample: whole blood. CDR3 nucleotide sequence: TGTGCCAGCAGTGAAGGTAGCTGGAACATTCAGTACTTC. Protein sequence: CASSEGSWNIQYF.